A selection of T cell receptor beta chains follows, all from one sample in a study of T-cell reconstitution after alpha-beta-depleted transplantation in children. TCRdb passed the PCR reads through MiXCR, listing each CDR3 protein once. This table has about 480,000 distinct CDR3 sequences, around an eighth appearing once. This sample comprised PBMCs from the stem cell graft donor, obtained from the stem cell graft. These receptors originate from a human donor who donated a stem cell graft to a child with combined immunodeficiency. Each CDR3 is given with its conserved first and last residue. The order of the fields is V gene, J gene, D gene, CDR3 length, clone size, CDR3 protein, CDR3 DNA. A D gene is named only where the DNA matches it firmly. Expanded clones are given a class, and other clones once, few, many or no size at all.

TRBV5-1	TRBJ2-5	NA	15	many	CASSLAATGRETQYF	TGCGCCAGCAGCTTGGCTGCCACAGGTCGGGAGACCCAGTACTTC
TRBV7-9	TRBJ2-3	TRBD2	14	once	CASRLAGEADTQYF	TGTGCCAGCAGACTAGCGGGGGAGGCAGATACGCAGTATTTT
TRBV3-1	TRBJ2-1	TRBD2	14	few	CASSQGLAGVVEFF	TGTGCCAGCAGCCAAGGACTAGCGGGAGTTGTTGAGTTCTTC
TRBV15	TRBJ2-1	NA	17	many	CATSPSADTPNYNEQFF	TGTGCCACTTCTCCTTCGGCGGACACACCAAACTACAATGAGCAGTTCTTC
TRBV12-3/TRBV12-4	TRBJ1-1	TRBD1	14	few	CASRTGGRNTEAFF	TGTGCCAGCAGGACAGGGGGTAGGAACACTGAAGCTTTCTTT
TRBV5-1	TRBJ2-3	TRBD1	12	NA	CASRLQGDTQYF	TGCGCCAGCAGGTTACAGGGGGATACGCAGTATTTT
TRBV20-1	TRBJ2-7	NA	10	few	CSAGPGEQYF	TGCAGTGCTGGGCCTGGCGAGCAGTACTTC
TRBV29-1	TRBJ2-7	NA	14	few	CSVEDRQGSYEQYF	TGCAGCGTTGAAGATCGCCAGGGCTCCTACGAGCAGTACTTC
TRBV19	TRBJ1-3	TRBD1	14	few	CASITGTEENTIYF	TGTGCCAGTATCACCGGGACAGAAGAAAACACCATATATTTT
TRBV4-3	TRBJ2-1	TRBD2	15	many	CASSPGLAGAWEQFF	TGCGCCAGCAGCCCGGGACTAGCGGGAGCCTGGGAGCAGTTCTTC
TRBV20-1	TRBJ2-7	TRBD2	15	few	CSARRLAGNSYEQYF	TGCAGTGCTAGACGGCTAGCGGGAAACTCCTACGAGCAGTACTTC
TRBV20-1	TRBJ1-2	NA	9	many	CSARPRDTF	TGCAGTGCTAGACCCAGGGACACCTTC
TRBV5-1	TRBJ2-7	NA	14	NA	CASSPWTDDYEQYF	TGCGCCAGCAGCCCCTGGACAGACGACTACGAGCAGTACTTC
TRBV5-6	TRBJ2-1	NA	15	many	CASSLVPGTYNEQFF	TGTGCCAGCAGCTTGGTTCCCGGGACCTACAATGAGCAGTTCTTC
TRBV4-3	TRBJ2-2	NA	14	NA	CASSPGLFPGELFF	TGCGCCAGCAGCCCGGGTTTGTTTCCCGGGGAGCTGTTTTTT
TRBV29-1	TRBJ2-5	TRBD2	13	few	CSVERSGGPTQYF	TGCAGCGTTGAACGTAGCGGGGGGCCGACCCAGTACTTC
TRBV29-1	TRBJ2-1	TRBD2	14	NA	CSVEGGRFYNEQFF	TGCAGCGTTGAGGGCGGGAGGTTCTACAATGAGCAGTTCTTC
TRBV30	TRBJ2-7	TRBD1	15	NA	CAWSRMRTGEHEQYF	TGTGCCTGGTCCCGAATGAGGACAGGGGAACACGAGCAGTACTTC
TRBV4-3	TRBJ2-7	NA	17	NA	CASSRTLGEASSYEQYF	TGCGCCAGCAGCCGAACACTCGGGGAGGCTAGCTCCTACGAGCAGTACTTC
TRBV6-5	TRBJ2-3	NA	18	NA	CASSYSSNMRGHADTQYF	TGTGCCAGCAGTTACTCGAGTAATATGAGGGGACACGCAGATACGCAGTATTTT
TRBV7-9	TRBJ2-2	NA	14	many	CASSLAGRTGELFF	TGTGCCAGCAGCTTAGCAGGGAGGACCGGGGAGCTGTTTTTT
TRBV29-1	TRBJ2-5	TRBD2	13	NA	CSATSGGQETQYF	TGCAGCGCCACCTCCGGGGGGCAAGAGACCCAGTACTTC
TRBV18	TRBJ2-1	TRBD2	18	many	CASSPPLAGVKFSNEQFF	TGTGCCAGCTCACCACCCCTAGCGGGAGTGAAGTTCTCCAATGAGCAGTTCTTC
TRBV28	TRBJ1-1	NA	13	many	CASSPQTFTEAFF	TGTGCCAGCAGTCCGCAGACGTTCACTGAAGCTTTCTTT
TRBV25-1	TRBJ2-3	TRBD1	15	many	CASSDKDRVPGTQYF	TGTGCCAGCAGTGACAAGGACAGGGTGCCTGGTACGCAGTATTTT
TRBV7-2	TRBJ2-2	NA	16	many	CASRSHVRLNTGELFF	TGTGCCAGCAGATCCCATGTCCGCTTGAACACCGGGGAGCTGTTTTTT
TRBV6-5	TRBJ1-1	TRBD1	14	many	CASSTTGANTEAFF	TGTGCCAGCAGTACTACAGGGGCGAACACTGAAGCTTTCTTT
TRBV10-3	TRBJ2-5	TRBD1	12	many	CATRTGAGTQYF	TGTGCCACCCGGACAGGGGCTGGGACCCAGTACTTC
TRBV5-1	TRBJ2-1	NA	15	few	CASSESSSAYNEQFF	TGCGCCAGCAGCGAAAGTTCTAGTGCCTACAATGAGCAGTTCTTC
TRBV9	TRBJ2-5	NA	16	many	CASSVGGRLGEETQYF	TGTGCCAGCAGCGTAGGAGGGAGGTTGGGGGAAGAGACCCAGTACTTC
TRBV24-1	TRBJ2-5	TRBD1	19	few	CATSDPLLRDRQGFETQYF	TGTGCCACCAGTGATCCATTATTACGGGACAGGCAGGGTTTTGAGACCCAGTACTTC
TRBV7-8	TRBJ2-2	NA	14	NA	CASSRDPRAGELFF	TGTGCCAGCAGCCGAGATCCAAGGGCCGGGGAGCTGTTTTTT